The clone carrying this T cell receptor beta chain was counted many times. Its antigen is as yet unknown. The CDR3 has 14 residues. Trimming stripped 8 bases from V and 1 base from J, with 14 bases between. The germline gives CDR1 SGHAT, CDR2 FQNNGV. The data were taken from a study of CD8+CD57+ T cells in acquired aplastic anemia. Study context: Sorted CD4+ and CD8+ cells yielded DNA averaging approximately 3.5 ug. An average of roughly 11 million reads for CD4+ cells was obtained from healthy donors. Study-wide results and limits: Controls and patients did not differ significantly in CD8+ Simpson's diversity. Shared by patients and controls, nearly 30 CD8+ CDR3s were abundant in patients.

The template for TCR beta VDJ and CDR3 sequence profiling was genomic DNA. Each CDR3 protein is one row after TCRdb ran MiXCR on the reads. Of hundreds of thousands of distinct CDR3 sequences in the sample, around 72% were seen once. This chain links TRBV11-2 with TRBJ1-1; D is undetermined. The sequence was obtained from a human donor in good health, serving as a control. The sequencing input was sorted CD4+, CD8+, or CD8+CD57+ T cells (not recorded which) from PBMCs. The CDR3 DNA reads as TGTGCCAGCGCCGCGGGCCGACAGAACACTGAAGCTTTCTTT. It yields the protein CASAAGRQNTEAFF.